Sequencing of this TCR beta chain was carried out in a study of CD8 T cells in Susac syndrome. Sequencing targeted TCR beta in T cells from blood (CD8+ and CD4+). The study used treatment-naive patients who had stable or active relapsing-remitting disease as multiple sclerosis controls. TEMRA cells were FACS-enriched, unlike CD8+ and CD4+ T cells, which were negatively isolated. RNA totalling roughly 0.45 to 1 ug underwent reverse transcription with random hexamers. It was immunoSEQ multiplex PCR that amplified TCR beta CDR3 across 54 Vbeta and 13 Jbeta. TCRdb processed the immunoSEQ multiplex PCR reads anew with MiXCR; each CDR3 protein has one entry. There are around 180,000 distinct CDR3 sequences in the sample; under 95% occur only once, and roughly 0.094% lies in the top ten. This clonotype was seen only once. The origin of this receptor is a human donor with multiple sclerosis. Specimen: CD4+ T cells from PBMCs.

The CDR3 bases are TGTGCCAGCAGGTCGGGCGGCGGCTACACCTTC. This codes for CASRSGGGYTF. The chain employs TRBV27 and TRBJ1-2; no clear D. This CDR3 region has 11 residues. CDR1 MNHEY and CDR2 SMNVEV come from the germline V gene (reference sequence). Trimming cost V 6 bases and J 8 bases, with 10 bases left between them.